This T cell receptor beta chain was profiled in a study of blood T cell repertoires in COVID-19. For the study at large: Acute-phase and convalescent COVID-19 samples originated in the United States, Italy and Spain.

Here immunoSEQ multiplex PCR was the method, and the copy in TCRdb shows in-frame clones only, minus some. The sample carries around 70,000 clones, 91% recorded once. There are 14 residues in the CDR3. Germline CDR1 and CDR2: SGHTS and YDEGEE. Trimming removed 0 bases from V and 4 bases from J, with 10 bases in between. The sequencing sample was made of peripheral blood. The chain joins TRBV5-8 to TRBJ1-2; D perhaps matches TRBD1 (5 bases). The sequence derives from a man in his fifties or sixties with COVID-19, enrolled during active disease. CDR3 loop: CASSLAGLSYGYTF. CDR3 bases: TGTGCCAGCAGCTTGGCAGGGCTCAGCTATGGCTACACCTTC.